Reported below is one T cell receptor beta chain. Its antigen is still unknown. The repertoire was sequenced with immunoSEQ multiplex PCR; TCRdb's copy has only in-frame clones and lacks some. The sample comprises around 42,000 clones, 85% to 90% of which are singletons, and around 2% rests with the top ten. The data belong to a study of lymphopenia after photon versus proton radiotherapy. Study observations and caveats: Under photons, naive T cells and diversity fell while effector/memory populations rose. After the lymphocyte nadir, photon-treated repertoires showed oligoclonal expansion, especially of CD8+ Temra cells.

Trimming cost V 4 bases and J 4 bases, with 9 bases left between them. The CDR3 totals 13 residues. Germline V gives CDR1 MGHDK, CDR2 SYGVNS. The J gene is TRBJ2-3, the V gene TRBV25-1; D call uncertain. The sequencing here drew on peripheral blood, taken from a patient treated with photon-based radiotherapy. The receptor's source is a man aged 40-49 years with gastric cancer. The CDR3 DNA reads as TGTGCCAGCAGTGGTTCCCTGTCAGATACGCAGTATTTT. Translation gives CASSGSLSDTQYF. Together with reference TRBV25-1 and TRBJ2-3, the CDR3 gives the full variable domain: EADIYQTPRYLVIGTGKKITLECSQTMGHDKMYWYQQDPGMELHLIHYSYGVNSTEKGDLSSESTVSRIRTEHFPLTLESARPSHTSQYLCASSGSLSDTQYFGPGTRLTVL.